These T cell receptor beta chains were read from a single sample in a study of T cells after yellow fever vaccination. TCRdb redid the calling of the 5' RACE reads with MiXCR, one entry per CDR3 protein. The table lists 450,000 to 600,000 distinct CDR3 sequences, less than 20% of them singletons, with approximately 15% in the top ten. This specimen was PBMCs, taken about 5 days after the first yellow fever vaccination. The receptors stem from a man between 18 and 35 years old who received the YFV17D yellow fever vaccine. Both conserved end residues are part of each CDR3. The D gene is left open where the match is weak. The size field is filled for only some rows; it gives once, few, many or a size class.

TRBJ1-1	few	NA	TRBV6-5	CASSYWEGNTEAFF	TGTGCCAGCAGTTACTGGGAGGGGAACACTGAAGCTTTCTTT
TRBJ1-2	NA	NA	TRBV18	CASSLTADYGYTF	TGTGCCAGCTCACTGACAGCCGACTATGGCTACACCTTC
TRBJ1-2	NA	NA	TRBV10-3	CAISEPPSGGYTF	TGTGCCATCAGTGAGCCACCGTCGGGCGGCTACACCTTC
TRBJ2-3	NA	NA	TRBV5-4	CASSRRQDGGTDTQYF	TGTGCCAGCAGCCGCCGACAGGATGGGGGCACAGATACGCAGTATTTT
TRBJ2-1	NA	TRBD2	TRBV6-2/TRBV6-3	CASSYRWTSGDGEQFF	TGTGCCAGCAGTTACAGGTGGACTAGCGGGGATGGTGAGCAGTTCTTC
TRBJ1-2	few	NA	TRBV4-1	CASSQEPQKGTYSYGYTF	TGCGCCAGCAGCCAAGAACCTCAGAAAGGGACCTATTCCTATGGCTACACCTTC
TRBJ2-5	NA	TRBD2	TRBV2	CASIFRLAGPRRTQYF	TGTGCCAGCATTTTTAGACTAGCGGGTCCCCGGCGGACCCAGTACTTC
TRBJ2-5	NA	TRBD1	TRBV20-1	CSASPTGRGETQYF	TGCAGTGCTAGTCCGACAGGGCGAGGAGAGACCCAGTACTTC
TRBJ1-1	NA	NA	TRBV5-6	CASSLYLKAAFF	TGTGCCAGCAGCTTGTACCTTAAGGCAGCTTTCTTT
TRBJ2-2	many	NA	TRBV2	CASSLTEANTGELFF	TGTGCCAGCAGTCTGACAGAAGCGAACACCGGGGAGCTGTTTTTT
TRBJ1-1	few	NA	TRBV6-5	CASSYSGRINTEAFF	TGTGCCAGCAGTTACAGTGGTCGGATCAACACTGAAGCTTTCTTT
TRBJ2-2	few	NA	TRBV4-3	CASSQDRRTGELFF	TGCGCCAGCAGCCAAGATCGGAGGACCGGGGAGCTGTTTTTT
TRBJ2-2	NA	NA	TRBV4-1	CASSQRPNTGELFF	TGCGCCAGCAGCCAACGTCCGAACACCGGGGAGCTGTTTTTT
TRBJ1-5	few	TRBD1	TRBV12-3/TRBV12-4	CASSFIPGQARMWPQHF	TGTGCCAGCAGTTTTATTCCGGGACAGGCAAGAATGTGGCCCCAGCATTTT
TRBJ2-7	few	TRBD2	TRBV7-2	CASSFSSGSEQYF	TGTGCCAGCAGCTTTAGTAGCGGGTCCGAGCAGTACTTC
TRBJ1-5	NA	NA	TRBV20-1	CSARKGGDQPQHF	TGCAGTGCTAGGAAGGGAGGGGATCAGCCCCAGCATTTT
TRBJ1-5	NA	NA	TRBV6-1	CASSPRTVSNQPQHF	TGTGCCAGCAGTCCACGGACAGTAAGCAATCAGCCCCAGCATTTT
TRBJ2-1	NA	NA	TRBV9	CASSVASVPNEQFF	TGTGCCAGCAGCGTAGCTTCGGTCCCCAATGAGCAGTTCTTC
TRBJ1-2	NA	NA	TRBV6-1	CASSLSKGAYGYTF	TGTGCCAGCAGTCTGTCTAAAGGGGCCTATGGCTACACCTTC
TRBJ2-1	NA	TRBD2	TRBV7-3	CASSLTSGGGSYNEQFF	TGTGCCAGCAGCTTAACGTCCGGCGGGGGATCCTACAATGAGCAGTTCTTC
TRBJ2-3	NA	NA	TRBV2	CASSGHLRADTQYF	TGTGCCAGCAGTGGACACTTGAGGGCAGATACGCAGTATTTT
TRBJ2-2	few	NA	TRBV7-9	CASTGEPRTANTGELFF	TGTGCCAGCACCGGAGAACCCCGGACGGCGAACACCGGGGAGCTGTTTTTT
TRBJ1-6	NA	NA	TRBV12-3/TRBV12-4	CASSPGGRGNSPLHF	TGTGCCAGCAGTCCGGGGGGGAGGGGAAATTCACCCCTCCACTTT
TRBJ2-1	NA	TRBD2	TRBV5-1	CASSSSGGTNEQFF	TGCGCCAGCAGCTCTTCGGGAGGGACCAATGAGCAGTTCTTC
TRBJ2-1	NA	NA	TRBV12-3/TRBV12-4	CASSRESAYEQFF	TGTGCCAGCAGCCGGGAGAGTGCCTACGAGCAGTTCTTC
TRBJ2-3	NA	TRBD1	TRBV7-9	CASSSTGTGITDTQYF	TGTGCCAGCAGCTCGACCGGGACAGGTATCACAGATACGCAGTATTTT
TRBJ2-3	many	TRBD2	TRBV5-1	CASSSRGGGDTQYF	TGCGCCAGCAGCTCGCGGGGGGGAGGAGATACGCAGTATTTT
TRBJ2-5	NA	NA	TRBV6-1	CASLGTGTQETQYF	TGTGCCAGCCTGGGTACGGGGACCCAAGAGACCCAGTACTTC
TRBJ2-1	NA	NA	TRBV5-6	CASSLWGGPVEQFF	TGTGCCAGCAGCTTGTGGGGGGGGCCGGTTGAGCAGTTCTTC
TRBJ1-1	NA	NA	TRBV12-3/TRBV12-4	CASRHRSQANTEAFF	TGTGCCAGCAGACACCGCTCACAGGCGAACACTGAAGCTTTCTTT
TRBJ2-5	many	NA	TRBV18	CASSPPGGETQYF	TGTGCCAGCTCACCCCCCGGGGGAGAGACCCAGTACTTC
TRBJ2-7	NA	NA	TRBV19	CASSIVRPNQYF	TGTGCCAGTAGTATAGTTCGACCAAATCAGTACTTC
TRBJ2-3	NA	NA	TRBV4-2	CASSQGDGTDTQYF	TGTGCCAGCAGCCAAGGTGACGGGACAGATACGCAGTATTTT
TRBJ1-4	NA	NA	TRBV4-2	CASSQDQQRNEKLFF	TGTGCCAGCAGCCAAGATCAACAGAGAAATGAAAAACTGTTTTTT
TRBJ2-3	many	TRBD1	TRBV30	CAWSHGTANTDTQYF	TGTGCCTGGAGTCACGGGACAGCTAACACAGATACGCAGTATTTT
TRBJ2-5	NA	NA	TRBV3-1	CASSQDRAAGARGTQYF	TGTGCCAGCAGCCAAGATCGGGCAGCGGGTGCGCGGGGGACCCAGTACTTC
TRBJ2-3	many	NA	TRBV7-6	CASSSGTSTDTQYF	TGTGCCAGCAGCTCCGGTACTAGCACAGATACGCAGTATTTT
TRBJ2-7	few	NA	TRBV3-1	CASSPGLGFSYEQYF	TGTGCCAGCAGCCCTGGACTGGGGTTCTCCTACGAGCAGTACTTC
TRBJ1-2	NA	TRBD1	TRBV5-6	CASRSTTGGSGYTF	TGTGCCAGCAGATCGACTACAGGGGGAAGTGGCTACACCTTC
TRBJ1-2	NA	TRBD1	TRBV29-1	CSVSRDRAGSDYGYTF	TGCAGCGTTTCCAGGGACAGGGCTGGGTCGGACTACGGCTACACCTTC
TRBJ2-3	NA	TRBD2	TRBV28	CASSLPSGSSTDTQYF	TGTGCCAGCAGCCTACCTAGCGGGTCTAGCACAGATACGCAGTATTTT
TRBJ1-1	few	NA	TRBV27	CASSFGWGSDTEAFF	TGTGCCAGCAGTTTTGGGTGGGGAAGCGATACTGAAGCTTTCTTT
TRBJ2-5	NA	NA	TRBV5-1	CASSSGGQEETQYF	TGCGCCAGCAGCTCTGGCGGCCAGGAAGAGACCCAGTACTTC
TRBJ2-5	few	TRBD1	TRBV10-3	CAISASQGQGGLEETQYF	TGTGCCATCAGTGCCAGCCAGGGACAGGGAGGTCTTGAAGAGACCCAGTACTTC